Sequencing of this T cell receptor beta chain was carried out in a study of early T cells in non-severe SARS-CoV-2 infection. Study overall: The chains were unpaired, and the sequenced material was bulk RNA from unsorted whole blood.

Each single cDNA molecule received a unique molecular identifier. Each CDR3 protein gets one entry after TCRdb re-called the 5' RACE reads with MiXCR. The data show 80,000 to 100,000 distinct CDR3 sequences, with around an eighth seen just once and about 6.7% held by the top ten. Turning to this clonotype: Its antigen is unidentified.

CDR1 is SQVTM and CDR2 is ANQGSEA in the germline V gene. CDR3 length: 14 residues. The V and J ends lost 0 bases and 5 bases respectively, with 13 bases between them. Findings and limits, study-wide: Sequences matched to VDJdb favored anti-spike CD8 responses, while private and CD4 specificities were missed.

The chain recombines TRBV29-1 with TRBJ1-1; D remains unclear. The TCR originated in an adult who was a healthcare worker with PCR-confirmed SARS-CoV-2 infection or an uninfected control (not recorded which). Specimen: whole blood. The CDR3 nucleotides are TGCAGCGTTGAAGACCCCCCACTACGGACTGAAGCTTTCTTT. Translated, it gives CSVEDPPLRTEAFF. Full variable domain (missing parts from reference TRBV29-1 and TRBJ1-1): SAVISQKPSRDICQRGTSLTIQCQVDSQVTMMFWYRQQPGQSLTLIATANQGSEATYESGFVIDKFPISRPNLTFSTLTVSNMSPEDSSIYLCSVEDPPLRTEAFFGQGTRLTVV.